These 27 T cell receptor beta chains were all obtained from the same sample, sequenced in a study. TCRdb processed the RT-PCR reads anew with MiXCR; each CDR3 protein has one entry. The sample has almost 700,000 distinct CDR3 sequences; approximately 14% are singletons. The sequencing input was memory CD4+ T cells from blood. Source of these receptors: a female donor in good health, serving as a healthy control.

This clonotype appeared many times. The gene calls are TRBV5-1 and TRBJ2-1, with D possibly matching TRBD1 (6 bases). The CDR3 spans 15 residues. V lost 4 bases to trimming and J lost 5 bases, with 16 bases between them. CDR1 is SGHRS and CDR2 is YFSETQ in the germline V gene. CDR3 sequence reads: CASSPEARTDNEQFF. CDR3 in DNA: TGCGCCAGCAGCCCGGAGGCCCGGACAGACAATGAGCAGTTCTTC.

The sample holds a few counts of this clonotype. V usage is TRBV12-3 or TRBV12-4 and J usage is TRBJ1-2; D might be TRBD1 (6 bases). V was pared by 5 bases and J by 6 bases, with 13 bases between. The CDR3 has 13 amino acids. In DNA form, the CDR3 reads TGTGCCAGCAGTGAACAGGGTTTAAATGGCTACACCTTC. It is translated as CASSEQGLNGYTF.

DNA of the CDR3: TGTGCCAGCAGTCCCTCGACTGTTGGGTACACCATATATTTT. It yields the protein CASSPSTVGYTIYF. The chain uses TRBV3-1 and TRBJ1-3; D gene unclear. The germline V and J ends were trimmed by 6 bases and 8 bases, with 17 bases remaining between them. The CDR3 is made up of 14 amino acids. Germline-derived CDR1 and CDR2 are LGHDT and YNNKEL (reference sequence).

At least ten counts were recorded for this clonotype. CDR3 protein: CASGALQETQYF. The DNA of the CDR3 is TGTGCCAGCGGGGCCCTCCAAGAGACCCAGTACTTC. V gene TRBV7-9 combines with J gene TRBJ2-5; TRBD1 is a possible D gene (5 bases). Germline values: CDR1 SEHNR, CDR2 FQNEAQ (reference sequence). There are 12 residues in the CDR3. The ends were cut back, 8 bases at V and 1 base at J, with 8 bases in the middle.

The gene calls are TRBV20-1 and TRBJ2-7; 7 bases line up with TRBD2. This CDR3 spans 13 amino acids. Germline V gives CDR1 DFQATT, CDR2 SNEGSKA (reference sequence). Losses at the gene ends were 3 bases for V and 2 bases for J; bases not matched to a gene: 4. DNA of the CDR3: TGCAGTGCTAGGGAAGCGGGACCCTACGAGCAGTACTTC. Protein: CSAREAGPYEQYF.

This clonotype came up a few times. The V and J genes are TRBV9 and TRBJ2-2; D remains unclear. Trimming took off 3 bases at V and 6 bases at J, with 12 bases between the two ends. This CDR3 is 14 amino acids long. Per the germline V gene, CDR1 is SGDLS and CDR2 is YYNGEE. CDR3 residues: CASSARVDAGELFF. The CDR3 DNA follows: TGTGCCAGCAGCGCCCGAGTGGACGCCGGGGAGCTGTTTTTT.

The J gene is TRBJ2-1, the V gene TRBV5-1; 11 bases are a match to TRBD1. This CDR3 has 17 amino acids. CDR1 and CDR2 from the germline V gene are SGHRS and YFSETQ. V was clipped by 0 bases and J by 5 bases; unmatched bases: 7. In DNA, the CDR3 is TGCGCCAGCAGCTTGGACGGGACAGGGGGAGTTGACAATGAGCAGTTCTTC. Translation: CASSLDGTGGVDNEQFF.

There are a few counts of this clonotype. V usage is TRBV29-1 and J usage is TRBJ1-1; D is perhaps TRBD1 (5 bases). Trimming cost V 3 bases and J 4 bases, with 12 bases left between them. From germline, CDR1 is SQVTM and CDR2 ANQGSEA. The CDR3 is 13 residues long. As DNA, the CDR3 is TGCAGCGTTGATGGGGGGAGGACCACTGAAGCTTTCTTT. Translated, it gives CSVDGGRTTEAFF.

This chain joins TRBV10-2 and TRBJ2-7; 10 bases match TRBD1. The CDR3 length is 13 residues. J gave up 10 bases and V 6 bases, and 9 bases lay outside the gene matches. The germline V gene has CDR1 WSHSY and CDR2 SAAADI. For the CDR3, the DNA is TGCGCCAGCAGGACAGGGGGCGAACCCCACCAGTACTTC. It codes for CASRTGGEPHQYF.

In this sample, this clonotype turned up a few times. The J gene is TRBJ2-2, the V gene TRBV7-2; TRBD1 matches 7 bases. Germline V gives CDR1 SGHTA, CDR2 FQGNSA. Trimming removed 2 bases from V and 3 bases from J; junction bases left unmatched: 9. The CDR3 runs 17 residues. The CDR3 nucleotides are TGTGCCAGCAGCTTATCAGCAGACAGGGTGGACACCGGGGAGCTGTTTTTT. Translating gives CASSLSADRVDTGELFF.

This clonotype was detected once. The chain carries TRBV5-1 and TRBJ2-1; D might be TRBD1 (6 bases). The CDR3 extends over 13 amino acids. Trimming removed 0 bases from V and 9 bases from J, with 10 bases in between. From germline, CDR1 is SGHRS and CDR2 YFSETQ. CDR3 in DNA: TGCGCCAGCAGCTTGGTCCCGACAGGTGAGCAGTTCTTC. It specifies CASSLVPTGEQFF.

This clonotype was recorded many times. The rearrangement links TRBV6-5 to TRBJ2-5, with TRBD1 as a possible D gene (7 bases). This CDR3 spans 14 amino acids. CDR1 and CDR2 from the germline V gene are MNHEY and SVGAGI. Trimming cost V 5 bases and J 5 bases, with 15 bases left between them. CDR3 sequence: CASSRLDRVETQYF. CDR3 in DNA: TGTGCCAGCAGTCGACTAGACAGGGTGGAGACCCAGTACTTC.

This clonotype was observed at least ten times. The J gene is TRBJ1-5, the V gene TRBV2; 7 bases line up with TRBD1. Looked up from germline, CDR1 is SNHLY and CDR2 is FYNNEI. The CDR3 is made up of 15 amino acids. V gave up 6 bases and J gave up 6 bases; unmatched junction bases: 11. For the CDR3, the DNA is TGTGCCAGCAGCCCGGGACAAGGGGGCCGTCAGCCCCAGCATTTT. Protein product: CASSPGQGGRQPQHF. The whole variable domain, filled in from reference TRBV2 and TRBJ1-5, reads EPEVTQTPSHQVTQMGQEVILRCVPISNHLYFYWYRQILGQKVEFLVSFYNNEISEKSEIFDDQFSVERPDGSNFTLKIRSTKLEDSAMYFCASSPGQGGRQPQHFGDGTRLSIL.

CDR3: CASSVASGRLSYEQYF. DNA of the CDR3: TGTGCCAGCAGTGTAGCTAGCGGGAGGCTCTCCTACGAGCAGTACTTC. The chain recombines TRBV27 with TRBJ2-7; 11 positions match TRBD2. The V gene's germline CDR1 is MNHEY and CDR2 SMNVEV (reference sequence). Trimming at V came to 5 bases and at J to 0 bases, leaving 6 bases not matched to a gene. The CDR3 is 16 amino acids.

The genes are TRBV5-6 and TRBJ1-1, with D unresolved. This CDR3 comprises 14 residues. V was trimmed by 0 bases and J by 4 bases, leaving 10 bases between them. Germline V lookup: CDR1 SGHDT, CDR2 YYEEEE. The chain's CDR3 is CASSLGGRSTEAFF. CDR3 nucleotide sequence: TGTGCCAGCAGCTTGGGGGGTAGAAGCACTGAAGCTTTCTTT. The whole variable domain, filled in from reference TRBV5-6 and TRBJ1-1, reads DAGVTQSPTHLIKTRGQQVTLRCSPKSGHDTVSWYQQALGQGPQFIFQYYEEEERQRGNFPDRFSGHQFPNYSSELNVNALLLGDSALYLCASSLGGRSTEAFFGQGTRLTVV.

The chain has TRBV4-2 and TRBJ1-5; no reliable D call. With 0 bases removed from V and 1 base from J, the gap between germline ends came to 13 bases. Germline-derived CDR1 and CDR2 are LGHNA and YNFKEQ. The CDR3 sequence is 17 residues long. DNA of the CDR3: TGTGCCAGCAGCCAAGATGAGGTAGGTTCCAGCAATCAGCCCCAGCATTTT. It codes for CASSQDEVGSSNQPQHF.

V gene TRBV15 combines with J gene TRBJ2-5; no firm D call. V was pared by 3 bases and J by 2 bases, with 4 bases between. This CDR3 spans 12 amino acids. Germline V gives CDR1 LNHNV, CDR2 YYDKDF (reference sequence). In DNA, the CDR3 is TGTGCCACCAGCAGGAAGCAAGAGACCCAGTACTTC. Protein sequence: CATSRKQETQYF.

The genes are TRBV28 and TRBJ2-5; D unresolved. The CDR3 contains 13 residues. Trimming cost V 5 bases and J 5 bases, with 12 bases left between them. Germline CDR1 MDHEN, CDR2 SYDVKM. CDR3 DNA: TGTGCCAGCAGTGATTCGGCGGAGGAGACCCAGTACTTC. It codes for CASSDSAEETQYF. Combining the CDR3 with reference TRBV28 and TRBJ2-5 gives the whole variable domain DVKVTQSSRYLVKRTGEKVFLECVQDMDHENMFWYRQDPGLGLRLIYFSYDVKMKEKGDIPEGYSVSREKKERFSLILESASTNQTSMYLCASSDSAEETQYFGPGTRLLVL.

The CDR3: CATRVSIYGANVLTF. DNA of the CDR3: TGTGCCACCAGGGTATCCATATACGGGGCCAACGTCCTGACTTTC. The rearrangement links TRBV15 to TRBJ2-6; D is ambiguous. This CDR3 region has 15 residues. Germline CDR1 and CDR2: LNHNV and YYDKDF (reference sequence). The V and J ends lost 6 bases and 4 bases respectively, with 13 bases between them.

V usage is TRBV20-1 and J usage is TRBJ2-1, with a weak D call TRBD1 (6 bases). The CDR3 consists of 14 residues. V was pared by 6 bases and J by 0 bases, with 12 bases between. The germline CDR1 and CDR2 sequences are DFQATT and SNEGSKA (reference sequence). The CDR3, as DNA: TGCAGTGCACCCGACAGGAGCTCCTACAATGAGCAGTTCTTC. Translated: CSAPDRSSYNEQFF.

This clonotype was observed a few times. The V gene is TRBV20-1, the J gene TRBJ1-5; a weak D match, TRBD1 (6 bases). Germline-derived CDR1 and CDR2 are DFQATT and SNEGSKA (reference sequence). V lost 5 bases, J lost 7 bases, and 12 bases lay in between. The CDR3 loop spans 12 amino acids. CDR3 sequence (DNA): TGCAGTGCTCTAGGGGGGGACCAGCCCCAGCATTTT. Translating it yields CSALGGDQPQHF.

This clonotype was found a few times. The rearrangement links TRBV6-5 to TRBJ2-7, with D possibly TRBD2 on 5 matching bases. V dropped 6 bases and J dropped 3 bases, with 18 bases sitting between them. CDR1 MNHEY and CDR2 SVGAGI come from the germline V gene. CDR3 size: 15 residues. The CDR3 bases are TGTGCCAGCAGGAAAGGATCGGGATTGAACTACGAGCAGTACTTC. Its translation: CASRKGSGLNYEQYF.

Notes on this clonotype: One end of the junction is discordant with germline, which a read error may explain. The rearrangement joins TRBV5-1 to TRBJ2-3, with 7 nucleotides matching TRBD2. Looked up from germline, CDR1 is SGHRS and CDR2 is YFSETQ. The CDR3 spans 16 residues. CDR3 protein: CASSLAPSGTTDTQYF. In DNA form, the CDR3 reads TGCGCCAGCAGCTTGGCCCCTAGCGGCACCACAGATACTCAGTATTTT.

This clonotype has just a few counts. This chain connects TRBV7-2 to TRBJ2-1; tentative D call: TRBD1 (6 bases). The CDR3 has 14 amino acids. Germline V gene sequence: CDR1 SGHTA, CDR2 FQGNSA. V was cut by 4 bases and J by 3 bases, with 10 bases left in between. The CDR3 coding sequence is TGTGCCAGCAGCTCACAGGGTTTCTACAATGAGCAGTTCTTC. Translation gives CASSSQGFYNEQFF.

The J gene is TRBJ1-2, the V gene TRBV15; D might be TRBD1 (5 bases). The CDR3 covers 15 residues. V lost 1 base and J 6 bases, leaving 15 bases between the germline ends. Germline V gene data show CDR1 as LNHNV and CDR2 as YYDKDF (reference sequence). The CDR3 DNA sequence: TGTGCCACCAGCAGAGTCGGGCAACCGGGGGATGGCTACACCTTC. Its translation: CATSRVGQPGDGYTF.

This clonotype occurred a few times. The chain couples TRBV4-2 to TRBJ2-7; D gene ambiguous. Germline V gene data show CDR1 as LGHNA and CDR2 as YNFKEQ. The CDR3 is made up of 13 amino acids. Trimming left V 3 bases short and J 2 bases short, with 8 bases between. The CDR3 sequence: CASSQPPAYEQYF. The CDR3 DNA follows: TGTGCCAGCAGCCAGCCTCCTGCCTACGAGCAGTACTTC.

At least ten counts were recorded for this clonotype. The V and J genes are TRBV5-5 and TRBJ1-1, with D unresolved. The V gene lost 0 bases and the J gene lost 4 bases, with 7 bases spanning the gap. Per germline, CDR1 SGHKS and CDR2 YYEKEE (reference sequence). The length of the CDR3 is 13 residues. CDR3 nucleotides: TGTGCCAGCAGCTTGGGGTACGGCACTGAAGCTTTCTTT. It is translated as CASSLGYGTEAFF.